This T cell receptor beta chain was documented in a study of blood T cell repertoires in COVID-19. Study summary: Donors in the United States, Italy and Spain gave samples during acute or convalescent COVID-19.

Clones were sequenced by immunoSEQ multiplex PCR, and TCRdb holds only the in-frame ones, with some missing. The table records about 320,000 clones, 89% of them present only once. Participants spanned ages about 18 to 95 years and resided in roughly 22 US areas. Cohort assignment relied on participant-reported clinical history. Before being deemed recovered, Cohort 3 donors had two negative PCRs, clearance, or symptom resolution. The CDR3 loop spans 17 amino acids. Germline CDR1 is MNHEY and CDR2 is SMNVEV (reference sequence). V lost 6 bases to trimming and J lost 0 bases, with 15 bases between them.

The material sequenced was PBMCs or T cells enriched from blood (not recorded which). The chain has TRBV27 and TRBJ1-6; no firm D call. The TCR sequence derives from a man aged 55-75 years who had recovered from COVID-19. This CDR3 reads CASSTGRVSSYNSPLHF. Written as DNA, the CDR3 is TGTGCCAGCAGCACCGGGAGGGTGAGCTCCTATAATTCACCCCTCCACTTT.